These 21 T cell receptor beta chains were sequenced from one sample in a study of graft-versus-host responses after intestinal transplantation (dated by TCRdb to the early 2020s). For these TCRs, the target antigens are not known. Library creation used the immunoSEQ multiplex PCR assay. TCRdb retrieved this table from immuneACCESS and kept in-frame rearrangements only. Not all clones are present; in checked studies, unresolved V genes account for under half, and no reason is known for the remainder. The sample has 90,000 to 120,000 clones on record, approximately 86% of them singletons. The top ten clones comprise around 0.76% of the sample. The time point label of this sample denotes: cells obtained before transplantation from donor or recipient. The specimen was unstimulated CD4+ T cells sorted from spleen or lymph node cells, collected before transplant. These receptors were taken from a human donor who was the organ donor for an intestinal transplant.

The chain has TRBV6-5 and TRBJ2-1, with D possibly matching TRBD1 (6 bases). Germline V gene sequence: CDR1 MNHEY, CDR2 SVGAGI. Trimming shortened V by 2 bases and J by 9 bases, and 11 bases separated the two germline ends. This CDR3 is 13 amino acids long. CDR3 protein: CASSYPQGREQFF. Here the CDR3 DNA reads TGTGCCAGCAGTTACCCACAGGGTCGTGAGCAGTTCTTC.

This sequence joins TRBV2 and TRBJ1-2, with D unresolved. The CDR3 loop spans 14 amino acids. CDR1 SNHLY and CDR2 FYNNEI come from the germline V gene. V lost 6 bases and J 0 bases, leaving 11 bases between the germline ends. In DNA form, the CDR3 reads TGTGCCAGCAGACGAACAGAAACTAACTATGGCTACACCTTC. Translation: CASRRTETNYGYTF.

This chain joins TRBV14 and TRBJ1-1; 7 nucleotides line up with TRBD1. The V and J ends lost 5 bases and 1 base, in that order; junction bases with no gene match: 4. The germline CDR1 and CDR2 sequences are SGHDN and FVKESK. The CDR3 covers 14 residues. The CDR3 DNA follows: TGTGCCAGCAGCTCCCGGACAGGGAACACTGAAGCTTTCTTT. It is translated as CASSSRTGNTEAFF.

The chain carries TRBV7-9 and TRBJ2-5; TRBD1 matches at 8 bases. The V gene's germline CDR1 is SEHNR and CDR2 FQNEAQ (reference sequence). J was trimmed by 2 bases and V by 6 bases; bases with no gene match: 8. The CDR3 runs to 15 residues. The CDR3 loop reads CASSLRQGRQETQYF. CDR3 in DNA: TGTGCCAGCAGTTTAAGACAGGGGAGACAAGAGACCCAGTACTTC.

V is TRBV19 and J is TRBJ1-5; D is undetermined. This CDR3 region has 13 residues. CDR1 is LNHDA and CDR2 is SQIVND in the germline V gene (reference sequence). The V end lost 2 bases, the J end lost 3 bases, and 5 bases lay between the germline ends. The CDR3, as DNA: TGTGCCAGTAGTATAAGGAACAATCAGCCCCAGCATTTT. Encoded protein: CASSIRNNQPQHF. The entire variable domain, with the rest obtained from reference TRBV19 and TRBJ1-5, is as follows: DGGITQSPKYLFRKEGQNVTLSCEQNLNHDAMYWYRQDPGQGLRLIYYSQIVNDFQKGDIAEGYSVSREKKESFPLTVTSAQKNPTAFYLCASSIRNNQPQHFGDGTRLSIL.

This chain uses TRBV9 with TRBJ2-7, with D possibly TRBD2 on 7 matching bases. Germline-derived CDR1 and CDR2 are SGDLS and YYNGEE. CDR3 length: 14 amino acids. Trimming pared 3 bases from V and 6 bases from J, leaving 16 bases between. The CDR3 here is CASSAASGGGEQYF. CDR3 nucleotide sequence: TGTGCCAGCAGCGCCGCTAGCGGAGGGGGCGAGCAGTACTTC.

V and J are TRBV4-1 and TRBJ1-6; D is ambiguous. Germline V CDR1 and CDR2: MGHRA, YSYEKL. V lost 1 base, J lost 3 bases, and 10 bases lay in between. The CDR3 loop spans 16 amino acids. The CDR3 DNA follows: TGCGCCAGCAGCCAAGCAGAATTTCACTATAATTCACCCCTCCACTTT. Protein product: CASSQAEFHYNSPLHF.

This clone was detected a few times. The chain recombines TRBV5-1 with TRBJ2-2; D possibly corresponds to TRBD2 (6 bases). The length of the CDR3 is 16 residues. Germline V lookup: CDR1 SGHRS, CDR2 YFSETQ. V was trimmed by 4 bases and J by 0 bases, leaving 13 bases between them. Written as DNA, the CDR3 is TGCGCCAGCAGCGATTGGCGGGGAACGAACACCGGGGAGCTGTTTTTT. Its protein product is CASSDWRGTNTGELFF.

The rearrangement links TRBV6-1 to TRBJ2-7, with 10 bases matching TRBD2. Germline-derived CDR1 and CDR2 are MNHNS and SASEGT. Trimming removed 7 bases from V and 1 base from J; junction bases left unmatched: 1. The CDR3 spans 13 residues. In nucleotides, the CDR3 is TGTGCCAGCAAACTAGCGGGATCCTACGAGCAGTACTTC. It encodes CASKLAGSYEQYF.

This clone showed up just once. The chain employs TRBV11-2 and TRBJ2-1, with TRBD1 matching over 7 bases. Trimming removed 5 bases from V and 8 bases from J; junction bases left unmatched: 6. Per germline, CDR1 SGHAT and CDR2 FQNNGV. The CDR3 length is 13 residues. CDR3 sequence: CASSPDRVDEQFF. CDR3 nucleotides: TGTGCCAGCAGCCCAGACAGGGTCGATGAGCAGTTCTTC.

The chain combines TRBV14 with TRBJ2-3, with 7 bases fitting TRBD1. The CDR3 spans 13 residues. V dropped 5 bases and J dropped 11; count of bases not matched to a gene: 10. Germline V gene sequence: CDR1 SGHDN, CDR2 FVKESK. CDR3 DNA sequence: TGTGCCAGCAGCTCTTCCCACAGGGGTGTGCAGTATTTT. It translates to CASSSSHRGVQYF. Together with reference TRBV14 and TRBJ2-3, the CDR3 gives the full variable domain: EAGVTQFPSHSVIEKGQTVTLRCDPISGHDNLYWYRRVMGKEIKFLLHFVKESKQDESGMPNNRFLAERTGGTYSTLKVQPAELEDSGVYFCASSSSHRGVQYFGPGTRLTVL.

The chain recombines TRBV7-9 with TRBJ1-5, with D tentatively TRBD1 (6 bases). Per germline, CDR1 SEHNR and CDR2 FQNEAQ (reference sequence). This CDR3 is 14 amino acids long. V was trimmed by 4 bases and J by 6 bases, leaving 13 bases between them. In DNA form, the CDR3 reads TGTGCCAGCAGCTACATGGGGGCAGGTCAGCCCCAGCATTTT. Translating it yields CASSYMGAGQPQHF.

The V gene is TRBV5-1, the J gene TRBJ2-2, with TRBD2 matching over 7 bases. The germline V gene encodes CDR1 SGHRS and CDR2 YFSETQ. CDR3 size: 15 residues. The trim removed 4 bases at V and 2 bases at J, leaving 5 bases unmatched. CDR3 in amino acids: CASSPGLVNTGELFF. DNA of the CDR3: TGCGCCAGCAGCCCAGGACTAGTCAACACCGGGGAGCTGTTTTTT.

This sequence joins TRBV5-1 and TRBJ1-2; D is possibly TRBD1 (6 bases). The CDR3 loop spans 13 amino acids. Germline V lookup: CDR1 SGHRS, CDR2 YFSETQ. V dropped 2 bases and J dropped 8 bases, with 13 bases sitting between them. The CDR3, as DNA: TGCGCCAGCAGCTTTGGACAGCTAACCGGCTACACCTTC. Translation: CASSFGQLTGYTF.

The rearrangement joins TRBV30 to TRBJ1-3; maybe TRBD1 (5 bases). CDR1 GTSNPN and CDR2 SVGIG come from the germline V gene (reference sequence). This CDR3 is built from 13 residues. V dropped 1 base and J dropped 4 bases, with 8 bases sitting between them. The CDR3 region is CAWSEGSGNTIYF. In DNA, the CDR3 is TGTGCCTGGAGTGAGGGGTCCGGAAACACCATATATTTT.

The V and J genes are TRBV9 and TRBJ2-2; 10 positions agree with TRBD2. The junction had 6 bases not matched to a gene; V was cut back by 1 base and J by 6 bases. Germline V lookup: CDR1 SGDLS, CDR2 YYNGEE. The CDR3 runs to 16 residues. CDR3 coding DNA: TGTGCCAGCAGCGTAACCGGGACTAGCGTGGCCGGGGAGCTGTTTTTT. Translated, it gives CASSVTGTSVAGELFF. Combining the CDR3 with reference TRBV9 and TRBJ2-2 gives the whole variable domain DSGVTQTPKHLITATGQRVTLRCSPRSGDLSVYWYQQSLDQGLQFLIQYYNGEERAKGNILERFSAQQFPDLHSELNLSSLELGDSALYFCASSVTGTSVAGELFFGEGSRLTVL.

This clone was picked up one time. CDR3 DNA sequence: TGTGCCAGCAGCTTGAGCGGTCAATGGGGGACCTCCTATAATTCACCCCTCCACTTT. Protein sequence: CASSLSGQWGTSYNSPLHF. This sequence joins TRBV7-9 and TRBJ1-6, with D possibly TRBD1 on 5 matching bases. This CDR3 contains 19 residues. Trimming removed 3 bases from V and 0 bases from J, with 18 bases in between. Germline V gives CDR1 SEHNR, CDR2 FQNEAQ (reference sequence). Drawing the rest from reference TRBV7-9 and TRBJ1-6, the complete variable domain is DTGVSQNPRHKITKRGQNVTFRCDPISEHNRLYWYRQTLGQGPEFLTYFQNEAQLEKSRLLSDRFSAERPKGSFSTLEIQRTEQGDSAMYLCASSLSGQWGTSYNSPLHFGNGTRLTVT.

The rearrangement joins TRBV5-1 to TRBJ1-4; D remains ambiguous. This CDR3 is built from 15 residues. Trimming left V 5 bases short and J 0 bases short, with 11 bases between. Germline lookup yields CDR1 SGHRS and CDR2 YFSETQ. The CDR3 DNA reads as TGCGCCAGCAGTTCTTCTATAACAACTAATGAAAAACTGTTTTTT. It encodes CASSSSITTNEKLFF. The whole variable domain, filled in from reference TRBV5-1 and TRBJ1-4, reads KAGVTQTPRYLIKTRGQQVTLSCSPISGHRSVSWYQQTPGQGLQFLFEYFSETQRNKGNFPGRFSGRQFSNSRSEMNVSTLELGDSALYLCASSSSITTNEKLFFGSGTQLSVL.

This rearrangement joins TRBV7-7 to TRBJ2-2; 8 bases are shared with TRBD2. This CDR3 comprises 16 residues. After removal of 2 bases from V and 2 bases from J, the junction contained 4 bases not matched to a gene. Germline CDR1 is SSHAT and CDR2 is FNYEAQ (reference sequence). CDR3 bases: TGTGCCAGCAGCTTATTCGGGGGGGCCAACACCGGGGAGCTGTTTTTT. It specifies CASSLFGGANTGELFF.

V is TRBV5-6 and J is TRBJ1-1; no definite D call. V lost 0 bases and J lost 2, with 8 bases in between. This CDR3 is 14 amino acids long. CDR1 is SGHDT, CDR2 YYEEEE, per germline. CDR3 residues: CASSLGYGNTEAFF. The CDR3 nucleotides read TGTGCCAGCAGCTTGGGGTATGGCAACACTGAAGCTTTCTTT.

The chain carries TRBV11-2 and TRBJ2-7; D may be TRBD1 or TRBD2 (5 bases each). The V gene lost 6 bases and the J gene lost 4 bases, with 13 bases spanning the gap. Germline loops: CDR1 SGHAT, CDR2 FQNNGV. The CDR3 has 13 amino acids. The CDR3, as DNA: TGTGCCAGCAGGCGGATCGGGGCATACGAGCAGTACTTC. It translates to CASRRIGAYEQYF. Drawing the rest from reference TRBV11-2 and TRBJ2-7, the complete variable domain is EAGVAQSPRYKIIEKRQSVAFWCNPISGHATLYWYQQILGQGPKLLIQFQNNGVVDDSQLPKDRFSAERLKGVDSTLKIQPAKLEDSAVYLCASRRIGAYEQYFGPGTRLTVT.